This T cell receptor (beta chain) was sequenced for a study of regulatory T cells in long-lasting Graves disease. Findings and caveats of the study: Segments TRBV28, TRBJ1-2 and TRBJ2-5 showed preferential usage in persistent disease.

This CDR3 comprises 15 residues. After removal of 6 bases from V and 7 bases from J, the junction contained 8 bases not matched to a gene. Time point reported: persistent/refractory GD, antithyroid drugs over 5 years with positive TRAb. The TCR library used RNA extracted from PBMCs. An endocrinology department in Xi'an, China, recruited the patients. EDTA tubes collected nine milliliters of peripheral blood. Arm-PCR of CDR3 regions and iRepertoire HTBI primers were the basis on which TCR beta libraries were built. TCRdb used MiXCR to reprocess the multiplex PCR reads, holding one entry per CDR3 protein. The sample contains over 250,000 distinct CDR3 sequences, roughly a fifth of which appear only once. A note on this clonotype: Its specificity is not known.

The chain joins TRBV12-3 or TRBV12-4 to TRBJ2-1; 11 bases are a match to TRBD2. This receptor was taken from a female donor with Graves disease. Sequenced material: peripheral blood mononuclear cells (PBMCs), taken when the disease was refractory, from a patient treated with antithyroid drugs. This chain's CDR3 is CASSPAGLAVNEQFF. The CDR3 coding sequence is TGTGCCAGCAGCCCAGCGGGACTAGCGGTAAATGAGCAGTTCTTC.